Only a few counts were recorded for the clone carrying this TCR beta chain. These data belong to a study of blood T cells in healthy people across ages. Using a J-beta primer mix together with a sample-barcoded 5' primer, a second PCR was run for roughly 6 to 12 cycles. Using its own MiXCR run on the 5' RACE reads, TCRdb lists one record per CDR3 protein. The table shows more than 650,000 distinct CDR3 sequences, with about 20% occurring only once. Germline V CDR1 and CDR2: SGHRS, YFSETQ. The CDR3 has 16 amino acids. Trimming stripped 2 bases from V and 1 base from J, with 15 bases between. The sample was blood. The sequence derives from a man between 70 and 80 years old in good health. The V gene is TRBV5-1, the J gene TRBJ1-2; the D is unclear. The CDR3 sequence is CASSFESPSGNYGYTF. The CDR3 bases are TGCGCCAGCAGCTTTGAATCCCCCTCGGGTAACTATGGCTACACCTTC.